The 20 T cell receptor beta chains below all came from one sample that was sequenced in a study of T cell changes during pregnancy in multiple sclerosis. Assay used: immunoSEQ multiplex PCR; TCRdb lists only in-frame clones, some missing. The data contain approximately 50,000 clones, more than 85% of them singletons. The source was CD4+ T cells from peripheral blood mononuclear cells, collected after pregnancy. These TCRs come from a female donor with multiple sclerosis, enrolled in a pregnancy study.

In this sample, this clone turned up a few times. The chain employs TRBV29-1 and TRBJ1-2; TRBD1 agrees at 7 bases. CDR1 SQVTM and CDR2 ANQGSEA come from the germline V gene. V was clipped by 1 base and J by 5 bases; unmatched bases: 10. This CDR3 region has 15 residues. The DNA for the CDR3 is TGCAGCGTTGAAGGACGACAGGGTCTTCTTTATGGCTACACCTTC. It is translated as CSVEGRQGLLYGYTF.

The chain carries TRBV19 and TRBJ2-7; tentative D call: TRBD2 (6 bases). The V and J ends lost 1 base and 4 bases respectively, with 11 bases between them. The CDR3 spans 14 residues. Germline CDR1 and CDR2: LNHDA and SQIVND (reference sequence). The CDR3 spells CASSIGRREYEQYF. The CDR3 bases are TGTGCCAGTAGTATAGGACGACGGGAGTACGAGCAGTACTTC.

This chain connects TRBV6-1 to TRBJ2-1, with D perhaps TRBD1 (5 bases). The CDR3 covers 14 residues. In germline, CDR1 is MNHNS, CDR2 SASEGT. Trimming took off 3 bases at V and 4 bases at J, with 10 bases between the two ends. CDR3 DNA: TGTGCCAGCAGTGACAGGGCTCGGTACAATGAGCAGTTCTTC. This sequence encodes CASSDRARYNEQFF.

Only one count was recorded for this clone. The chain has TRBV6-6 and TRBJ1-4; 10 positions agree with TRBD1. The V gene's germline CDR1 is MNHNY and CDR2 SVGAGI (reference sequence). This CDR3 is 14 amino acids long. V shed 7 bases, J shed 7 bases, and the junction held 6 bases outside the gene matches. The CDR3 here is CASIGQGEGEKLFF. DNA for the CDR3: TGTGCCAGCATCGGACAGGGGGAGGGTGAAAAACTGTTTTTT.

There are a few counts of this clone. The chain links TRBV7-9 to TRBJ2-7; D gene unclear. Germline V lookup: CDR1 SEHNR, CDR2 FQNEAQ (reference sequence). The V gene lost 3 bases and the J gene lost 6 bases, with 6 bases spanning the gap. The CDR3 sequence is 11 residues long. As DNA, the CDR3 is TGTGCCAGCAGCTTCCAGGCCGAGCAGTACTTC. As protein: CASSFQAEQYF.

The chain has TRBV30 and TRBJ1-5; 9 bases match TRBD1. The CDR3 length is 18 residues. CDR1 is GTSNPN, CDR2 SVGIG, per germline (reference sequence). V gave up 0 bases and J gave up 3 bases; unmatched junction bases: 12. The CDR3 sequence is CAWSVGTGRRDLNQPQHF. CDR3 bases: TGTGCCTGGAGTGTAGGGACAGGGAGAAGAGATCTCAATCAGCCCCAGCATTTT.

The V gene is TRBV7-9, the J gene TRBJ2-1; TRBD2 matches 8 bases. CDR3 length: 17 amino acids. The V gene's germline CDR1 is SEHNR and CDR2 FQNEAQ (reference sequence). V shed 5 bases and J 3 bases; nucleotides not matched to a gene: 12. Written as DNA, the CDR3 is TGTGCCAGCAGCCAGCCGGCACGGGAGGGATTCTACAATGAGCAGTTCTTC. It yields the protein CASSQPAREGFYNEQFF.

This rearrangement joins TRBV5-6 to TRBJ2-1; maybe TRBD2 (5 bases). Per germline, CDR1 SGHDT and CDR2 YYEEEE. Trimming stripped 1 base from V and 10 bases from J, with 12 bases between. CDR3 length: 13 residues. DNA for the CDR3: TGTGCCAGCAGCTTGCAGCGGAAGAGGGAGCAGTTCTTC. This encodes CASSLQRKREQFF. The full variable domain, completed using reference TRBV5-6 and TRBJ2-1, is DAGVTQSPTHLIKTRGQQVTLRCSPKSGHDTVSWYQQALGQGPQFIFQYYEEEERQRGNFPDRFSGHQFPNYSSELNVNALLLGDSALYLCASSLQRKREQFFGPGTRLTVL.

The V gene is TRBV6-5, the J gene TRBJ1-1; 8 bases line up with TRBD1. Trimming cost V 5 bases and J 10 bases; bases outside gene matches: 12. The CDR3 spans 14 residues. CDR1 is MNHEY and CDR2 is SVGAGI in the germline V gene. The CDR3 spells CASSPLTGELGAFF. CDR3 nucleotides: TGTGCCAGCAGTCCACTGACAGGGGAATTAGGAGCTTTCTTT.

The chain employs TRBV28 and TRBJ2-5; D perhaps matches TRBD2 (6 bases). The V gene's germline CDR1 is MDHEN and CDR2 SYDVKM. The ends were cut back, 0 bases at V and 5 bases at J, with 13 bases in the middle. The CDR3 spans 15 residues. CDR3: CASSLWAGSEETQYF. The CDR3 nucleotides read TGTGCCAGCAGTTTATGGGCGGGATCCGAGGAGACCCAGTACTTC. Based on the CDR3 plus reference TRBV28 and TRBJ2-5, the full variable domain is DVKVTQSSRYLVKRTGEKVFLECVQDMDHENMFWYRQDPGLGLRLIYFSYDVKMKEKGDIPEGYSVSREKKERFSLILESASTNQTSMYLCASSLWAGSEETQYFGPGTRLLVL.

V and J are TRBV28 and TRBJ2-7; D might be TRBD2 (5 bases). The CDR3 runs to 15 residues. Per germline, CDR1 MDHEN and CDR2 SYDVKM. The V end lost 7 bases, the J end lost 4 bases, and 20 bases lay between the germline ends. The CDR3 DNA reads TGTGCCAGCAACTCTGGGATCCGGGGTGCATACGAGCAGTACTTC. It codes for CASNSGIRGAYEQYF.

V usage is TRBV9 and J usage is TRBJ2-7, with 8 bases fitting TRBD2. Germline V gene lookup returns CDR1 SGDLS and CDR2 YYNGEE. J was trimmed by 6 bases and V by 1 base; bases with no gene match: 9. There are 15 residues in the CDR3. CDR3: CASSVSSGSGSEQYF. In nucleotides, the CDR3 is TGTGCCAGCAGCGTATCCAGCGGGAGCGGTAGCGAGCAGTACTTC.

The rearrangement links TRBV18 to TRBJ2-7, with D possibly matching TRBD2 (5 bases). This CDR3 contains 16 residues. The ends were cut back, 3 bases at V and 5 bases at J, with 20 bases in the middle. Germline lookup yields CDR1 KGHSH and CDR2 LQKENI. The CDR3 nucleotides are TGTGCCAGCTCACCTCCGCGGACTCCGGGTATCGACGAGCAGTACTTC. Translating gives CASSPPRTPGIDEQYF.

V usage is TRBV30 and J usage is TRBJ1-5; 8 bases are a match to TRBD1. Losses at the gene ends were 4 bases for V and 1 base for J; bases not matched to a gene: 12. The germline CDR1 and CDR2 sequences are GTSNPN and SVGIG (reference sequence). CDR3 length: 17 amino acids. The CDR3 bases are TGTGCCTGGAATGAAGGACAGGGTTGGAGGAGCAATCAGCCCCAGCATTTT. Residues: CAWNEGQGWRSNQPQHF.

The V gene is TRBV18, the J gene TRBJ1-1; D perhaps matches TRBD1 (6 bases). The germline CDR1 and CDR2 sequences are KGHSH and LQKENI. With 3 bases removed from V and 10 bases from J, the gap between germline ends came to 9 bases. CDR3 length: 11 amino acids. The CDR3 loop is CASSPGGAAFF. The DNA for the CDR3 is TGTGCCAGCTCACCCGGGGGGGCAGCTTTCTTT.

This rearrangement joins TRBV7-9 to TRBJ2-1; 12 bases align to TRBD2. V gave up 5 bases and J gave up 3 bases; unmatched junction bases: 2. Germline V gene sequence: CDR1 SEHNR, CDR2 FQNEAQ (reference sequence). This CDR3 spans 15 amino acids. This CDR3 reads CASSRTSGIYNEQFF. The CDR3 DNA reads TGTGCCAGCAGCCGGACTAGCGGGATCTACAATGAGCAGTTCTTC.

The CDR3 nucleotides are TGCGCCAGCAGTCCCACCCCGCGGGCGAACACCGGGGAGCTGTTTTTT. Amino acids: CASSPTPRANTGELFF. The V call is TRBV5-1, the J call TRBJ2-2; D perhaps matches TRBD2 (5 bases). V was trimmed by 5 bases and J by 0 bases, leaving 14 bases between them. Germline V gene sequence: CDR1 SGHRS, CDR2 YFSETQ. The CDR3 is made up of 16 amino acids.

The gene calls are TRBV18 and TRBJ1-4; 10 bases are a match to TRBD1. Germline-derived CDR1 and CDR2 are KGHSH and LQKENI. V shed 3 bases, J shed 7 bases, and the junction held 8 bases outside the gene matches. This CDR3 has 16 amino acids. CDR3: CASSPLTGGAGEKLFF. The CDR3 nucleotides are TGTGCCAGCTCACCCTTGACAGGGGGCGCGGGTGAAAAACTGTTTTTT.

The chain carries TRBV9 and TRBJ2-7; D is possibly TRBD2 (6 bases). With 0 bases removed from V and 0 bases from J, the gap between germline ends came to 7 bases. The CDR3 runs to 14 residues. Germline CDR1 and CDR2: SGDLS and YYNGEE. In DNA form, the CDR3 reads TGTGCCAGCAGCGTAGGGACTACCTCCTACGAGCAGTACTTC. This codes for CASSVGTTSYEQYF. Full variable domain (remainder filled in from reference TRBV9 and TRBJ2-7): DSGVTQTPKHLITATGQRVTLRCSPRSGDLSVYWYQQSLDQGLQFLIQYYNGEERAKGNILERFSAQQFPDLHSELNLSSLELGDSALYFCASSVGTTSYEQYFGPGTRLTVT.

V usage is TRBV19 and J usage is TRBJ2-3, with 7 bases fitting TRBD1. Germline V lookup: CDR1 LNHDA, CDR2 SQIVND (reference sequence). V was clipped by 2 bases and J by 1 base; unmatched bases: 3. The CDR3 spans 15 residues. CDR3 coding DNA: TGTGCCAGTAGTATACTAACAGGGGGCACAGATACGCAGTATTTT. Its protein is CASSILTGGTDTQYF. The entire variable domain, with the rest obtained from reference TRBV19 and TRBJ2-3, is as follows: DGGITQSPKYLFRKEGQNVTLSCEQNLNHDAMYWYRQDPGQGLRLIYYSQIVNDFQKGDIAEGYSVSREKKESFPLTVTSAQKNPTAFYLCASSILTGGTDTQYFGPGTRLTVL.